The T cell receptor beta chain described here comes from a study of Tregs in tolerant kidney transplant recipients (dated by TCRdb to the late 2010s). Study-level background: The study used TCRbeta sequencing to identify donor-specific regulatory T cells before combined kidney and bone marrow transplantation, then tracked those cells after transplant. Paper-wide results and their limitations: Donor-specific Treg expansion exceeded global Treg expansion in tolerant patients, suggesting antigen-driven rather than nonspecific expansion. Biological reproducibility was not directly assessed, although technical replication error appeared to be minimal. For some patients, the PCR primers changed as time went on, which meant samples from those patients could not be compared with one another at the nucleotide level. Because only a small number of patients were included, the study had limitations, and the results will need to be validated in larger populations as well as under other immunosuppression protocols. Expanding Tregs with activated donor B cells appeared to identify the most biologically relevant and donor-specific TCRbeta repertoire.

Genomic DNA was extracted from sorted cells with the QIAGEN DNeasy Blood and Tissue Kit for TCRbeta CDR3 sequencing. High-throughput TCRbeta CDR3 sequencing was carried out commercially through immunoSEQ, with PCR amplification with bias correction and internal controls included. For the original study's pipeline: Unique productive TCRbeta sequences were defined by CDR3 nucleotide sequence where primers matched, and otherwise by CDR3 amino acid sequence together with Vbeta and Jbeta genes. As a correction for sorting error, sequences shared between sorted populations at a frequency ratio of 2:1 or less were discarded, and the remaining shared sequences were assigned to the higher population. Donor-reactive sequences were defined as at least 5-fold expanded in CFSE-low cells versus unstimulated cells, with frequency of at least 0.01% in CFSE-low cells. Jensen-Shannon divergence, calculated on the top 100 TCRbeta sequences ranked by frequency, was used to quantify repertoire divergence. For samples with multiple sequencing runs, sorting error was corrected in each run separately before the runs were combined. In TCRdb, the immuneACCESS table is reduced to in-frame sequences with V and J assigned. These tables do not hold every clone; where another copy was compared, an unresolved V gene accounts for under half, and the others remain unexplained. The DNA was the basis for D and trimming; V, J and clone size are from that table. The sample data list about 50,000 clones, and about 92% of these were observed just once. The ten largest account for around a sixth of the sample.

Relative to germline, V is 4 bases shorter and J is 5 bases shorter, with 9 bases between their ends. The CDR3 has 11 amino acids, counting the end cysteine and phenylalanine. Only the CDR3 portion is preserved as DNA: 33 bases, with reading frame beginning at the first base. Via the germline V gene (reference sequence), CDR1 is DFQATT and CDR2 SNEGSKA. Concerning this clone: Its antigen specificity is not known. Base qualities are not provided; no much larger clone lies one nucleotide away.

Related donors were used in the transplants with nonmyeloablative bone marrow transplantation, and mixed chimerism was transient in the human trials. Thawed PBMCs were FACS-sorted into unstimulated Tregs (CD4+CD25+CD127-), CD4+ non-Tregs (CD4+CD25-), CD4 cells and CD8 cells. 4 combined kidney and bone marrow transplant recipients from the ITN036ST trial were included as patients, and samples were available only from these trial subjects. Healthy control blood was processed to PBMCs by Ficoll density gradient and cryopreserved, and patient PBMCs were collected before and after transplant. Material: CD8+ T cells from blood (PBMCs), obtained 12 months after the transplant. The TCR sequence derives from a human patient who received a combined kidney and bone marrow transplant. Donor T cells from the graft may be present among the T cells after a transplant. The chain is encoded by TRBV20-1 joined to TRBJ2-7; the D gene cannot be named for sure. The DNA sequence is TGCAGTGCTACCGAGTTACACGAGCAGTACTTC. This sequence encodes CSATELHEQYF.